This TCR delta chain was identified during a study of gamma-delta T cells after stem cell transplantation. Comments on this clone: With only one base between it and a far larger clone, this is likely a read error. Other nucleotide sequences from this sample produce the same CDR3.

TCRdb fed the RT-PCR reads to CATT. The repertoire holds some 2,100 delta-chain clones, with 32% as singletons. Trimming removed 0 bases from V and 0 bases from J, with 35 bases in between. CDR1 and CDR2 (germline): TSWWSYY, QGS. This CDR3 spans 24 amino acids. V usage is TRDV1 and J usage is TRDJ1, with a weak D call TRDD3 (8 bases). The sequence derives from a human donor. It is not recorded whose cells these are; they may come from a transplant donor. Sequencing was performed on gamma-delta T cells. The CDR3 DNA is TGTGCTCTTGGGGAACTAATGTTGGTTCCTACGGGGGGGATAGTGGGTTCGGACACCGATAAACTCATCTTT. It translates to CALGELMLVPTGGIVGSDTDKLIF.